This T cell receptor beta chain is from a study of beta chain features in type 1 diabetes (dated by TCRdb to the late 2010s). The study in broad terms: Mean age, gender distribution, total cell number and subset yield did not differ between patients and healthy donors. A total of approximately 110,000,000 sorted cells were examined across all samples, and a strong correlation was observed between cell number per subset and RNA yield. The study compared TCRB repertoires of sorted circulating CD4+ T cell subsets between recently diagnosed type 1 diabetes patients and matched healthy donors. Whereas all 28 donors provided naive and central memory subsets, regulatory and stem cell-like memory subsets were isolated from just 8 patients and about 8 healthy donors.

Each donor gave one peripheral blood draw, roughly 0.12 L on average, collected into heparinised tubes. Naive, central memory, regulatory and stem cell-like memory CD4+ T cells were sorted on a BD FACSAria II using a panel including CD45RO, CCR7, CD25, CD127, CD95 and CD27. Every sorted population had a purity above 95%. PBMCs were isolated right away by Lymphoprep density gradient centrifugation and were stained directly, without culture. To minimize batch effects, samples were stained and sorted in pairs, one healthy donor with one patient per experiment. The High Capacity cDNA Reverse Transcription Kit was used to reverse transcribe all of the isolated RNA, meaning that expressed TCRB transcripts were what got sequenced. Deep immunoSEQ sequencing was performed on naive, central memory and regulatory T cell samples, with an average of around 3.4 million total reads per sample. Sorted cells were lysed in RLT buffer, and RNA was extracted using DNase-treated RNeasy Micro or Mini kits according to cell number. To prevent cross-contamination, every cell subset was processed on its own, while patient and healthy donor samples were processed together. TCRB sequences were amplified from cDNA with the immunoSEQ multiplex PCR, producing 87-bp fragments spanning the CDR3 region. Sequencing of the amplicons was done on the Illumina HiSeq platform. Concerning the study's data processing: PCR bias was computationally corrected using synthetic template baselines, reads within Hamming distance 2 were collapsed, and singletons that could not be merged were discarded. Reads were aligned against IMGT to assign V, D and J genes, CDR3 length and insertions or deletions at six rearrangement sites. Within each subset, clonotype counts were normalized to the number of sorted cells before true diversity and Gini coefficients were calculated with the tcR R package. The overlap coefficient, calculated on TCRB nucleotide sequences, was used to quantify repertoire sharing. Out-of-frame TCRB sequences from naive cells were analyzed to stand in for the pre-selection repertoire. TCRdb retrieved this table from immuneACCESS and kept in-frame rearrangements only. Not all clones are present; in checked studies, unresolved V genes account for under half, and no reason is known for the remainder. D and trimming were read from the DNA, whereas the V and J calls and clone size are those reported in that table. The sample table lists hundreds of thousands of clones, around 12% of them with a count of one. Approximately 0.015% of the sample goes to the ten largest clones.

Details on this clone: Its antigen is still unknown. Base qualities are not recorded, but no much larger clone differs from it by a single base.

The CDR1 and CDR2 encoded by the germline V gene are SQVTM and ANQGSEA. The CDR3, from cysteine to phenylalanine, totals 14 residues. The DNA shown is the 42-base CDR3, in frame from base 1. For this chain, trimming is 4 bases at the V end and 7 bases at the J end, and the number of junction bases without a gene match is 9. Overall results and qualifications from the work: Naive, central memory and regulatory TCRB repertoires appeared more similar among patients than among healthy donors. At VDJ recombination sites, patients with type 1 diabetes made fewer insertions and deleted more nucleotides, a pattern implying thymic rearrangement abnormalities. In all four CD4+ subsets, TCRB CDR3 length was moderately but significantly shorter in type 1 diabetes patients. PCR might favor shorter templates, but patient and control samples were amplified and corrected together, so any skew would affect both groups equally. Because cDNA was sequenced instead of genomic DNA, highly expressing activated cells could be over-represented, though the groups showed no difference in activation or CD3 levels. Because the HLA sub-analyses included only small numbers of individuals, any influence of HLA type on TCRB rearrangement was left unresolved.

The chain links TRBV29-1 with TRBJ1-2; TRBD1 fits 10 bases in the junction. The receptor was derived from a man between 18 and 35 years old in good health. The sequencing sample was made of naive CD4+ T cells from blood. The sample's cell subset or site label is to be understood as: true naive CD4+ T cells. At the DNA level, the sequence is TGCAGCGTTGTATACCGGGACAGGGGAGCTGGCTACACCTTC. It encodes CSVVYRDRGAGYTF.